This is a list of T cell receptor beta chains from one sample in a study of graft-versus-host responses after intestinal transplantation. Their antigens remain unidentified. Produced via immunoSEQ multiplex PCR; TCRdb's table is partial and in-frame only. The data show 88,000 or so clones, almost 90% seen once. The sequencing here drew on unstimulated CD4+ T cells sorted from spleen or lymph node cells, taken before intestinal transplant. Every receptor here comes from a human donor who received an intestinal transplant. Each CDR3 is given with its conserved first and last residue. Each record gives: clone size, V gene, D gene, J gene, CDR3 DNA, CDR3 protein. A D gene is named only where the DNA matches it firmly. Size is stated for part of the rows, as once, few or many counts, or as a class when the clone is expanded.

>-|TRBV11-2|-|TRBJ1-5
TGTGCCAGCAGCTTAGGAGGGGGGGCGGGTCAGCCCCAGCATTTT
CASSLGGGAGQPQHF
>-|TRBV6-1|TRBD2|TRBJ2-3
TGTGCCAGCAGTGAAGCGCAAATAGCGGGGGGGCGCACAGATACGCAGTATTTT
CASSEAQIAGGRTDTQYF
>-|TRBV7-9|-|TRBJ1-1
TGTGCCAGCAGCGCCCTAAACTTGAACACTGAAGCTTTCTTT
CASSALNLNTEAFF
>-|TRBV7-3|TRBD1|TRBJ1-5
TGTGCCAGCAGCCCGCAGGGGGGTAGCAATCAGCCCCAGCATTTT
CASSPQGGSNQPQHF
>-|TRBV7-2|TRBD2|TRBJ2-1
TGTGCCAGCAGCTTTCTACTTATAGCGGGGGGTGAGCAGTTCTTC
CASSFLLIAGGEQFF
>-|TRBV19|-|TRBJ1-3
TGTGCCAGTAGTGCATGGGGGGGGCGCCCAGGAAACACCATATATTTT
CASSAWGGRPGNTIYF
>-|TRBV5-8|-|TRBJ2-4
TGTGCCAGCAGCTTGTTAGTCCTAGCCAAAAACATTCAGTACTTC
CASSLLVLAKNIQYF
>-|TRBV2|-|TRBJ1-2
TGTGCCAGCAGGGGGCAGGACTATGGCTACACCTTC
CASRGQDYGYTF
>-|TRBV18|TRBD1|TRBJ2-7
TGTGCCAGCTCACCCCCGGGACAGGGAAGATCGGGAGAGCAGTACTTC
CASSPPGQGRSGEQYF
>-|TRBV5-1|-|TRBJ1-2
TGCGCCAGCAGCCCGCGGGACCTGAACTATGGCTACACCTTC
CASSPRDLNYGYTF
>-|TRBV13|TRBD1|TRBJ2-1
TGTGCCAGCAGCCCCCCACCGACAGGGTGGAATGAGCAGTTCTTC
CASSPPPTGWNEQFF
>-|TRBV15|TRBD2|TRBJ2-5
TGTGCCACCAGCAGAGTTTTGGGGGGGGAAGAGACCCAGTACTTC
CATSRVLGGEETQYF
>few|TRBV2|-|TRBJ2-7
TGTGCCAGCAGTGGGCCCGGAGGGCCCTACGAGCAGTACTTC
CASSGPGGPYEQYF
>-|TRBV5-4|-|TRBJ2-5
TGTGCCAGCAGCCCGAGGTTCGGTCAAGAGACCCAGTACTTC
CASSPRFGQETQYF
>-|TRBV25-1|TRBD1|TRBJ1-6
TGTGCCAGCGGGAGGACAGGAACCAATTCACCCCTCCACTTT
CASGRTGTNSPLHF